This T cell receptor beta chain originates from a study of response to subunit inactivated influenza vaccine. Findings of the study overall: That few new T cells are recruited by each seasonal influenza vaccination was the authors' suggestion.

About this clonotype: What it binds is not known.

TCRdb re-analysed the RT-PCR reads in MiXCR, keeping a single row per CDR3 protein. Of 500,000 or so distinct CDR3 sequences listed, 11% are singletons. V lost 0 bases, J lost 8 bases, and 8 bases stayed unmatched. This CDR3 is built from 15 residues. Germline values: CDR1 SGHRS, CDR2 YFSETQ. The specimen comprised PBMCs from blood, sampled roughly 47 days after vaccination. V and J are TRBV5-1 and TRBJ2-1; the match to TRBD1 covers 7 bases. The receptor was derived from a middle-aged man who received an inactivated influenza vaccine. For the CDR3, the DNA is TGCGCCAGCAGCTTGGCGGGCAGGGGGAGCGATGAGCAGTTCTTC. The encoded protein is CASSLAGRGSDEQFF.